Presented here are 23 T cell receptor beta chains from one specimen sequenced in a study of blood T cell repertoires in COVID-19. Sequencing was performed with immunoSEQ multiplex PCR; in TCRdb, only in-frame clones are kept and a portion is missing. Found here are some 190,000 clones, around 85% of them singletons; the top ten hold around 6.9%. Sequencing was done on a sample of peripheral blood. Source of these receptors: a man older than 75 with COVID-19, enrolled during active disease.

The chain joins TRBV3-1 (or the pseudogene TRBV3-2) to TRBJ1-1, with no clear D. This CDR3 spans 14 amino acids. In germline, CDR1 is LGHDT, CDR2 YNNKEL (reference sequence). V lost 1 base to trimming and J lost 10 bases, with 16 bases between them. The CDR3 DNA follows: TGTGCCAGCAGCCAAGGAGGCGGAGTCGGAGGAGCTTTCTTT. Translating it yields CASSQGGGVGGAFF.

This rearrangement joins TRBV12-3 or TRBV12-4 to TRBJ1-2, with D maybe TRBD1 (6 bases). Trimming took 3 bases from V and 6 from J, leaving 11 bases between them. The CDR3 loop spans 13 amino acids. This chain's CDR3 is CASSFRTVDGYTF. The DNA for the CDR3 is TGTGCCAGCAGTTTCAGGACAGTAGATGGCTACACCTTC.

The J gene is TRBJ2-5, the V gene TRBV6-6, with 13 bases matching TRBD2. CDR1 and CDR2 (germline): MNHNY, SVGAGI (reference sequence). V was clipped by 0 bases and J by 5 bases; unmatched bases: 0. This CDR3 is 15 amino acids long. The CDR3 DNA is TGTGCCAGCAGTTACTCGGGACTAGCGGGGGAGACCCAGTACTTC. Translation gives CASSYSGLAGETQYF.

V gene TRBV19 combines with J gene TRBJ2-1; 9 bases match TRBD2. V lost 7 bases, J lost 3 bases, and 13 bases stayed unmatched. CDR1 and CDR2 (germline): LNHDA, SQIVND (reference sequence). The CDR3 runs 17 residues. The CDR3 here is CASNPGLAASGYNEQFF. In nucleotides, the CDR3 is TGTGCCAGTAACCCGGGACTAGCTGCCTCCGGCTACAATGAGCAGTTCTTC.

The rearrangement joins TRBV7-2 to TRBJ2-5; D is perhaps TRBD1 (6 bases). Trimming took off 1 base at V and 5 bases at J, with 23 bases between the two ends. CDR1 and CDR2 from the germline V gene are SGHTA and FQGNSA. The CDR3 runs to 18 residues. Here the CDR3 DNA reads TGTGCCAGCAGCTTAGTTGGCACCCCGGGCCTAAGGGGGGAGACCCAGTACTTC. Residues: CASSLVGTPGLRGETQYF.

The chain couples TRBV6-5 to TRBJ1-2; TRBD1 agrees at 9 bases. V was pared by 5 bases and J by 4 bases, with 8 bases of the junction left unmatched. From germline, CDR1 is MNHEY and CDR2 SVGAGI. This CDR3 is built from 15 residues. The CDR3 nucleotides read TGTGCCAGCAGTAGTGCCGGGACAGGGCCCTATGGCTACACCTTC. Its translation is CASSSAGTGPYGYTF.

J is TRBJ1-5 and V is TRBV7-9; D is uncertain. The CDR3 has 15 residues. The V end lost 5 bases, the J end lost 0 bases, and 11 bases lay between the germline ends. From germline, CDR1 is SEHNR and CDR2 FQNEAQ (reference sequence). CDR3 DNA sequence: TGTGCCAGCAGCCTGACCGCGGATAGCAATCAGCCCCAGCATTTT. This encodes CASSLTADSNQPQHF. The variable domain in full, completed from reference TRBV7-9 and TRBJ1-5, reads DTGVSQNPRHKITKRGQNVTFRCDPISEHNRLYWYRQTLGQGPEFLTYFQNEAQLEKSRLLSDRFSAERPKGSFSTLEIQRTEQGDSAMYLCASSLTADSNQPQHFGDGTRLSIL.

This clone was recorded a few times. The CDR3 reads CASSSQGAAEKLFF. The CDR3 DNA reads TGCGCCAGCAGCTCCCAGGGGGCAGCTGAAAAACTGTTTTTT. The chain has TRBV5-1 and TRBJ1-4; 8 bases fit TRBD1. Germline V lookup: CDR1 SGHRS, CDR2 YFSETQ. The CDR3 is 14 residues long. J was trimmed by 7 bases and V by 3 bases; bases with no gene match: 5.

The chain combines TRBV19 with TRBJ1-1; the match to TRBD1 covers 11 bases. From germline, CDR1 is LNHDA and CDR2 SQIVND (reference sequence). The length of the CDR3 is 15 residues. After removal of 7 bases from V and 3 bases from J, the junction contained 7 bases not matched to a gene. CDR3 sequence (DNA): TGTGCCAGTACCCCGGACAGGGGGCGTTACACTGAAGCTTTCTTT. It yields the protein CASTPDRGRYTEAFF.

The rearrangement uses TRBV5-1 and TRBJ2-1; D is undetermined. The V and J ends lost 0 bases and 4 bases respectively, with 8 bases between them. The CDR3 contains 14 residues. Germline assignment: CDR1 SGHRS and CDR2 YFSETQ. The CDR3 DNA sequence: TGCGCCAGCAGCTTGGATCAGGTTTACAATGAGCAGTTCTTC. Its protein product is CASSLDQVYNEQFF.

The chain uses TRBV7-8 and TRBJ1-2, with a tentative D call TRBD1 (6 bases). Deletions cut 9 bases from V and 3 bases from J, with 14 bases between. This CDR3 spans 13 amino acids. CDR1 and CDR2 from the germline V gene are SGHVS and FQNEAQ. The CDR3 bases are TGTGCCAGGCGGGGGGGGCGCGACTATGGCTACACCTTC. It translates to CARRGGRDYGYTF.

The V and J genes are TRBV12-2 and TRBJ2-4; the D call TRBD2 from the table was never checked on the DNA. TRBV12-2 is annotated as a pseudogene. The CDR3 loop spans 18 amino acids. The CDR3 loop is CASRHQRTDGGSENIQYF. DNA of the CDR3: TGTGCAAGTCGCCACCAAAGGACGGACGGCGGGTCGGAAAACATTCAGTACTTC.

The rearrangement links TRBV5-5 to TRBJ1-2; D remains ambiguous. CDR1 and CDR2 from the germline V gene are SGHKS and YYEKEE (reference sequence). V was cut by 4 bases and J by 0 bases, with 13 bases left in between. The CDR3 contains 15 residues. The CDR3 loop reads CASSPPRATNYGYTF. Here the CDR3 DNA reads TGTGCCAGCAGCCCTCCGCGGGCGACTAACTATGGCTACACCTTC.

This sequence joins TRBV11-2 and TRBJ2-1; tentatively, D is TRBD2 (6 bases). The CDR3 runs to 16 residues. The V gene's germline CDR1 is SGHAT and CDR2 FQNNGV. The V gene lost 5 bases and the J gene lost 4 bases, with 18 bases spanning the gap. CDR3 residues: CASSPRTTSTYNEQFF. The CDR3 bases are TGTGCCAGCAGCCCCCGGACTACGTCTACTTACAATGAGCAGTTCTTC.

The genes are TRBV2 and TRBJ1-1; tentative D call: TRBD1 (5 bases). The germline V gene encodes CDR1 SNHLY and CDR2 FYNNEI. V was cut by 7 bases and J by 0 bases, with 12 bases left in between. This CDR3 is built from 14 residues. CDR3 sequence: CASKQGNMNTEAFF. The CDR3, as DNA: TGTGCCAGCAAGCAGGGAAACATGAACACTGAAGCTTTCTTT.

CDR3 sequence reads: CASSRTDRDSYNEQFF. CDR3 nucleotide sequence: TGTGCCAGCAGCCGGACAGACAGGGACTCCTACAATGAGCAGTTCTTC. The chain joins TRBV7-9 to TRBJ2-1; TRBD1 matches at 7 bases. Looked up from germline, CDR1 is SEHNR and CDR2 is FQNEAQ (reference sequence). Trimming cost V 5 bases and J 0 bases; bases outside gene matches: 7. CDR3 length: 16 residues.

The V and J genes are TRBV7-2 and TRBJ2-1, with D perhaps matching TRBD2 (7 bases). CDR1 is SGHTA, CDR2 FQGNSA, per germline. CDR3 length: 15 residues. The V and J ends lost 3 bases and 9 bases respectively, with 18 bases between them. CDR3 protein: CASSFTPGGQGEQFF. The CDR3 nucleotides read TGTGCCAGCAGCTTTACACCGGGGGGCCAAGGTGAGCAGTTCTTC.

The V gene is TRBV6-1, the J gene TRBJ2-5, with a weak D call TRBD2 (5 bases). The CDR3 is 15 amino acids. Germline V CDR1 and CDR2: MNHNS, SASEGT. V shed 3 bases and J shed 4 bases, with 15 bases lying between them. DNA for the CDR3: TGTGCCAGCAGTGACCTTGGGGAGCATCGAGAGACCCAGTACTTC. Residues: CASSDLGEHRETQYF.

The gene calls are TRBV4-2 and TRBJ1-1, with a tentative D call TRBD1 (5 bases). Germline V gene lookup returns CDR1 LGHNA and CDR2 YNFKEQ. The germline V and J ends were trimmed by 1 base and 0 bases, with 12 bases remaining between them. There are 16 residues in the CDR3. The CDR3 reads CASSQAGGWVNTEAFF. The CDR3 nucleotides are TGTGCCAGCAGCCAAGCCGGGGGGTGGGTGAACACTGAAGCTTTCTTT.

This chain uses TRBV3-1 (or the pseudogene TRBV3-2) with TRBJ1-3; weak D call: TRBD1 (6 bases). V lost 0 bases and J lost 0, with 12 bases in between. The CDR3 extends over 17 amino acids. Germline V gives CDR1 LGHDT, CDR2 YNNKEL (reference sequence). The CDR3 bases are TGTGCCAGCAGCCAAGATCCGACAGGCTTCTCTGGAAACACCATATATTTT. Protein sequence: CASSQDPTGFSGNTIYF.

The chain carries TRBV4-2 and TRBJ1-4, with TRBD1 matching over 7 bases. With V trimmed by 4 bases and J by 4 bases, 6 bases remained unmatched. This CDR3 has 15 amino acids. The V gene's germline CDR1 is LGHNA and CDR2 YNFKEQ. The CDR3 DNA follows: TGTGCCAGCAGCCTTCCGGGACAGCATAATGAAAAACTGTTTTTT. As protein: CASSLPGQHNEKLFF.

This sequence joins TRBV5-4 and TRBJ2-3; 7 bases are a match to TRBD2. Looked up from germline, CDR1 is SGHNT and CDR2 is YYREEE (reference sequence). This CDR3 spans 16 amino acids. V trimming: 2 bases; J trimming: 0 bases; junction bases outside the gene matches: 6. The CDR3 DNA reads TGTGCCAGCAGCTTAGCCGCGGGGGTTAGCACAGATACGCAGTATTTT. Translation gives CASSLAAGVSTDTQYF. Supplemented by reference TRBV5-4 and TRBJ2-3, the full variable domain reads ETGVTQSPTHLIKTRGQQVTLRCSSQSGHNTVSWYQQALGQGPQFIFQYYREEENGRGNFPPRFSGLQFPNYSSELNVNALELDDSALYLCASSLAAGVSTDTQYFGPGTRLTVL.

The J gene is TRBJ2-2, the V gene TRBV2; TRBD2 might be the D (5 bases). Germline CDR1 and CDR2: SNHLY and FYNNEI. V was trimmed by 8 bases and J by 1 base, leaving 11 bases between them. CDR3 length equals 14 residues. The CDR3 DNA reads TGTGCCAGCCGCCAGGCGGGGAACACCGGGGAGCTGTTTTTT. This codes for CASRQAGNTGELFF.